These 22 T cell receptor beta chains were all obtained from the same sample, sequenced in a study of cytomegalovirus exposure and HLA in healthy donors (dated by TCRdb to 2015 to 2018). Libraries were built with the immunoSEQ multiplex PCR assay. For the multiplex PCR, a mixture combining 60 forward primers for TCR Vbeta segments and 13 reverse primers for TCR Jbeta segments was used. The source is immuneACCESS, and TCRdb retained only in-frame sequences with V and J called. Part of the clones is not carried over; for the studies checked, unresolved V genes explain less than half of this, and the remainder is unexplained. The sample contains roughly 90,000 clones, 80% to 90% of them found a single time. Together, the top ten hold roughly 3.5% of the sample. The source material was PBMCs. The receptors derive from a young man in good health and CMV-seropositive.

The chain couples TRBV19 to TRBJ2-1; 11 nucleotides line up with TRBD2. Germline assignment: CDR1 LNHDA and CDR2 SQIVND (reference sequence). This CDR3 is 15 amino acids long. The ends lost 5 bases at V and 3 bases at J; junction bases unmatched: 3. CDR3 coding DNA: TGTGCCAGTAGTCCAGGGACTAGCGGCTACAATGAGCAGTTCTTC. This gives the protein CASSPGTSGYNEQFF. The variable domain in full, completed from reference TRBV19 and TRBJ2-1, reads DGGITQSPKYLFRKEGQNVTLSCEQNLNHDAMYWYRQDPGQGLRLIYYSQIVNDFQKGDIAEGYSVSREKKESFPLTVTSAQKNPTAFYLCASSPGTSGYNEQFFGPGTRLTVL.

The chain employs TRBV5-6 and TRBJ2-2; possible D gene TRBD2, 6 bases. V lost 5 bases, J lost 1 base, and 9 bases lay in between. The CDR3 runs to 14 residues. Germline V gives CDR1 SGHDT, CDR2 YYEEEE. CDR3 bases: TGTGCCAGCAGACGGGACTTGAACACCGGGGAGCTGTTTTTT. Amino acids: CASRRDLNTGELFF.

The V gene is TRBV4-3, the J gene TRBJ2-1; 9 nucleotides agree with TRBD2. The V gene's germline CDR1 is LGHNA and CDR2 YSLEER. Losses at the gene ends were 2 bases for V and 13 bases for J; bases not matched to a gene: 12. The CDR3 length is 15 residues. As DNA, the CDR3 is TGCGCCAGCAGCCAATTAGCGGGAGTAAGGAGTGGACAGTTCTTC. It is translated as CASSQLAGVRSGQFF.

The chain combines TRBV6-5 with TRBJ1-1; no reliable D call. The germline V gene has CDR1 MNHEY and CDR2 SVGAGI. CDR3 length: 11 amino acids. V lost 6 bases to trimming and J lost 8 bases, with 10 bases between them. The CDR3 nucleotides are TGTGCCAGCAGAGACACGACGGAAGCTTTCTTT. It specifies CASRDTTEAFF.

The chain is built from TRBV28 and TRBJ1-5, with D possibly matching TRBD1 (5 bases). The CDR3 covers 16 residues. V was cut by 5 bases and J by 3 bases, with 17 bases left in between. Germline loops: CDR1 MDHEN, CDR2 SYDVKM. The DNA of the CDR3 is TGTGCCAGCAGTGACCTCGGGAGGGGAATCAATCAGCCCCAGCATTTT. This encodes CASSDLGRGINQPQHF. Supplemented by reference TRBV28 and TRBJ1-5, the full variable domain reads DVKVTQSSRYLVKRTGEKVFLECVQDMDHENMFWYRQDPGLGLRLIYFSYDVKMKEKGDIPEGYSVSREKKERFSLILESASTNQTSMYLCASSDLGRGINQPQHFGDGTRLSIL.

J is TRBJ2-7 and V is TRBV4-3; a weak D match, TRBD2 (6 bases). The germline CDR1 and CDR2 sequences are LGHNA and YSLEER. Trimming shortened V by 0 bases and J by 4 bases, and 19 bases separated the two germline ends. CDR3 size: 17 residues. The DNA of the CDR3 is TGCGCCAGCAGCCAAGAAGCATCGGGAGTTAGTTGGTACGAGCAGTACTTC. Its translation: CASSQEASGVSWYEQYF.

The chain recombines TRBV9 with TRBJ2-4, with D perhaps matching TRBD1 (6 bases). From germline, CDR1 is SGDLS and CDR2 YYNGEE. V was trimmed by 3 bases and J by 3 bases, leaving 10 bases between them. The CDR3 has 14 residues. The CDR3 region has the DNA TGTGCCAGCAGCGAACAGGGTAGCAAAAACATTCAGTACTTC. It yields the protein CASSEQGSKNIQYF.

This chain connects TRBV7-2 to TRBJ2-7, with 10 bases identical to TRBD2. The V gene's germline CDR1 is SGHTA and CDR2 FQGNSA. V lost 10 bases and J lost 0; bases outside the gene matches: 3. The CDR3 is made up of 13 amino acids. The CDR3 protein is CATWTSGSYEQYF. CDR3 DNA sequence: TGTGCCACATGGACTAGCGGCTCCTACGAGCAGTACTTC.

The rearrangement uses TRBV19 and TRBJ1-2; 10 nucleotides match TRBD1. CDR3 size: 17 residues. Germline-derived CDR1 and CDR2 are LNHDA and SQIVND (reference sequence). V lost 4 bases and J lost 8; bases outside the gene matches: 16. The CDR3 loop is CASSNSGTGVIGGGYTF. The DNA for the CDR3 is TGTGCCAGTAGTAACTCCGGGACAGGGGTGATTGGAGGCGGCTACACCTTC. Drawing the rest from reference TRBV19 and TRBJ1-2, the complete variable domain is DGGITQSPKYLFRKEGQNVTLSCEQNLNHDAMYWYRQDPGQGLRLIYYSQIVNDFQKGDIAEGYSVSREKKESFPLTVTSAQKNPTAFYLCASSNSGTGVIGGGYTFGSGTRLTVV.

The chain combines TRBV9 with TRBJ2-3, with D possibly matching TRBD2 (5 bases). Germline V gives CDR1 SGDLS, CDR2 YYNGEE. The CDR3 totals 16 residues. With 0 bases removed from V and 2 bases from J, the gap between germline ends came to 13 bases. Here the CDR3 reads CASSVVAAGLTDTQYF. In DNA form, the CDR3 reads TGTGCCAGCAGCGTAGTGGCCGCGGGCCTCACAGATACGCAGTATTTT. Combining the CDR3 with reference TRBV9 and TRBJ2-3 gives the whole variable domain DSGVTQTPKHLITATGQRVTLRCSPRSGDLSVYWYQQSLDQGLQFLIQYYNGEERAKGNILERFSAQQFPDLHSELNLSSLELGDSALYFCASSVVAAGLTDTQYFGPGTRLTVL.

The chain is built from TRBV27 and TRBJ1-5, with D possibly being TRBD1 (6 bases). Germline CDR1 is MNHEY and CDR2 is SMNVEV (reference sequence). This CDR3 spans 16 amino acids. The V gene lost 8 bases and the J gene lost 5 bases, with 22 bases spanning the gap. CDR3 nucleotides: TGTGCCAGCGCCCGTAACTCCGGGACACGGTATCAGCCCCAGCATTTT. It translates to CASARNSGTRYQPQHF.

About this clone: The junction does not match germline at one end; this may be a read error. The chain joins TRBV9 to TRBJ2-1, with 12 bases matching TRBD2. The CDR3 runs 15 residues. Germline loops: CDR1 SGDLS, CDR2 YYNGEE. Here the CDR3 reads CAGSPRLAGDNEQFF. CDR3 nucleotide sequence: TGTGCCGGCAGCCCTAGACTAGCGGGAGACAATGAGCAGTTCTTC. Looking up the rest from reference TRBV9 and TRBJ2-1 gives the full variable domain: DSGVTQTPKHLITATGQRVTLRCSPRSGDLSVYWYQQSLDQGLQFLIQYYNGEERAKGNILERFSAQQFPDLHSELNLSSLELGDSALYFCAGSPRLAGDNEQFFGPGTRLTVL.

This chain joins TRBV10-1 and TRBJ2-2; 9 bases are a match to TRBD1. Germline CDR1 and CDR2: WNHNN and SYGVQD (reference sequence). V trimming: 6 bases; J trimming: 9 bases; junction bases outside the gene matches: 11. There are 15 residues in the CDR3. The CDR3: CASSGRDRENRELFF. The DNA for the CDR3 is TGCGCCAGCAGCGGACGGGACAGGGAAAACCGGGAGCTGTTTTTT.

A word on this clone: Relative to the germline gene, one junction end is altered; a read error may explain this. Other DNA sequences in the sample encode the same CDR3. The chain joins TRBV28 to TRBJ1-2; D possibly corresponds to TRBD1 (5 bases). Germline CDR1 reads MDHEN; CDR2 reads SYDVKM. This CDR3 contains 14 residues. The CDR3, as DNA: TGTGCCAGCAGTTGGCCAGGGCCGAACTACGGCTACACCTTC. Its protein is CASSWPGPNYGYTF.

The J gene is TRBJ2-3, the V gene TRBV30; TRBD2 matches 9 bases. Germline V gives CDR1 GTSNPN, CDR2 SVGIG (reference sequence). V lost 7 bases to trimming and J lost 5 bases; unmatched junction nucleotides: 10. The CDR3 spans 14 residues. Written as DNA, the CDR3 is TGTGCCTTCCGTGGCGGGAGGGCCGGAGATACGCAGTATTTT. This sequence encodes CAFRGGRAGDTQYF.

This chain links TRBV27 with TRBJ1-1; D is ambiguous. This CDR3 is built from 14 residues. Between the trimmed V and J ends, which lost 2 bases and 1 base, there was a span of 8 bases. Per germline, CDR1 MNHEY and CDR2 SMNVEV (reference sequence). CDR3 sequence (DNA): TGTGCCAGCAGTTTAGTAGCGGGGAACACTGAAGCTTTCTTT. Amino acid sequence: CASSLVAGNTEAFF.

This chain uses TRBV28 with TRBJ1-2; D is undetermined. CDR3 length: 15 amino acids. Trimming removed 2 bases at V and 2 bases at J, with 12 bases between. Germline CDR1 and CDR2: MDHEN and SYDVKM. The CDR3, as DNA: TGTGCCAGCAGTTTACTTCGGGAGACCAACTATGGCTACACCTTC. Its protein is CASSLLRETNYGYTF.

This clone was counted once. This chain connects TRBV4-2 to TRBJ2-7, with 9 bases that match TRBD1. V lost 0 bases and J lost 3; bases outside the gene matches: 3. CDR1 is LGHNA, CDR2 YNFKEQ, per germline. There are 15 residues in the CDR3. DNA for the CDR3: TGTGCCAGCAGCCAAGAGGGACAGGGCGGCTACGAGCAGTACTTC. This codes for CASSQEGQGGYEQYF.

This clone came up once. The chain combines TRBV7-6 with TRBJ2-3; the D is unclear. The CDR3 length is 14 residues. The germline gives CDR1 SGHVS, CDR2 FNYEAQ. Trimming stripped 0 bases from V and 4 bases from J, with 8 bases between. The CDR3 spells CASSLAHRADTQYF. CDR3 in DNA: TGTGCCAGCAGCTTAGCGCACAGAGCAGATACGCAGTATTTT.

This clone was counted once. The sample contains more than one DNA sequence encoding this CDR3. The rearrangement uses TRBV29-1 and TRBJ2-2; D is uncertain. Germline V CDR1 and CDR2: SQVTM, ANQGSEA. The V end lost 4 bases, the J end lost 2 bases, and 8 bases lay between the germline ends. There are 13 residues in the CDR3. In DNA, the CDR3 is TGCAGCGTTGGGAGTGGAAACACCGGGGAGCTGTTTTTT. Protein sequence: CSVGSGNTGELFF.

The rearrangement uses TRBV28 and TRBJ2-6; 10 bases map to TRBD1. Germline CDR1 and CDR2: MDHEN and SYDVKM. With 6 bases clipped from V and 2 bases from J, the junction kept 10 bases outside the gene matches. There are 18 residues in the CDR3. CDR3 coding DNA: TGTGCCAGCAGCCCCGTGGGACAGGGGCTGGCTGGGGCCAACGTCCTGACTTTC. This encodes CASSPVGQGLAGANVLTF.

V and J are TRBV4-3 and TRBJ1-3; D ambiguous. Germline CDR1 reads LGHNA; CDR2 reads YSLEER. CDR3 length equals 16 residues. V was shortened by 1 base and J by 2 bases, with 12 bases between the two germline ends. CDR3 sequence (DNA): TGCGCCAGCAGCCAAGTTAGGGAGACCACTGGAAACACCATATATTTT. As protein: CASSQVRETTGNTIYF.